This TCR beta chain was documented in a study of blood T cells in healthy people across ages. V lost 0 bases, J lost 7 bases, and 9 bases stayed unmatched. The CDR3 runs to 15 residues. Germline CDR1 SGHRS, CDR2 YFSETQ. Through a sample-barcoded 5' primer and a J-beta primer mix, a second PCR was run for roughly 6 to 11 cycles. All samples gave at least 2.5 million CDR3-containing paired-end reads. From the 5' RACE reads, TCRdb called clonotypes with MiXCR, one entry per CDR3 protein. The sample has over 1,500,000 distinct CDR3 sequences, 40% to 55% seen once; the top ten hold more than 2%. Every sample yielded at least 6.5 million isolated PBMCs.

The source material was blood. The sequence derives from a woman aged 40 to 50 in good health. The chain combines TRBV5-1 with TRBJ2-7, with 8 bases that match TRBD1. For the CDR3, the DNA is TGCGCCAGCAGCTTGGCAGGACAGGGATTGGATGAGCAGTACTTC. Protein product: CASSLAGQGLDEQYF.